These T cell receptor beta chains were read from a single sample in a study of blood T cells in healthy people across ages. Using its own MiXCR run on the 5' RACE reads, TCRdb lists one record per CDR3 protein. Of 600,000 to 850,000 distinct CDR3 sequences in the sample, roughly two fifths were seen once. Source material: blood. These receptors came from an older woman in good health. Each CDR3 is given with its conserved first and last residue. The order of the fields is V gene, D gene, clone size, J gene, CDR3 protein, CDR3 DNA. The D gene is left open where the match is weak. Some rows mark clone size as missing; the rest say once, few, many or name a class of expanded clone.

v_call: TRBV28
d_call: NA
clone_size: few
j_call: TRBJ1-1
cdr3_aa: CASRPGDGHTEAFF
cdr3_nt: TGTGCCAGCAGACCAGGGGACGGGCACACTGAAGCTTTCTTT

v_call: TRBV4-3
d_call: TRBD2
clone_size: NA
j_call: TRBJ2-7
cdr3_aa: CASSQDPSGRIGEQYF
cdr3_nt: TGCGCCAGCAGCCAAGATCCCAGCGGGAGAATCGGTGAGCAGTACTTC

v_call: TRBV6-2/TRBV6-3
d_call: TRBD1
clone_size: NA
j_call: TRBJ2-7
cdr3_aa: CASSSGQDPYEQYF
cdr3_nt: TGTGCCAGCAGTTCCGGACAGGATCCCTACGAGCAGTACTTC

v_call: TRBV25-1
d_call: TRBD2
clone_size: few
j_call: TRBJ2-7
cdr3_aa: CASSDLAGHYEQYF
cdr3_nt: TGTGCCAGCAGTGATCTAGCGGGACATTACGAGCAGTACTTC

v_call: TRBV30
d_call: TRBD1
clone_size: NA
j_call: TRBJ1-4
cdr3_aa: CAWSRGQGEKLFF
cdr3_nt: TGTGCCTGGAGCCGGGGACAGGGCGAAAAACTGTTTTTT

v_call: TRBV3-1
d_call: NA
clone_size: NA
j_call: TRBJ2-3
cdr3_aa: CASSQGVPTHTQYF
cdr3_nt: TGTGCCAGCAGCCAAGGAGTCCCCACACATACGCAGTATTTT

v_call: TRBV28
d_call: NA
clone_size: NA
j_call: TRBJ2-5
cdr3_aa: CASSRVRETQYF
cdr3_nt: TGTGCCAGCAGTAGGGTTCGGGAGACCCAGTACTTC

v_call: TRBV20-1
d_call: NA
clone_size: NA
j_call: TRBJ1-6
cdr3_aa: CSASPSVNSPLHF
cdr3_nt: TGCAGTGCGTCCCCCTCTGTGAATTCACCCCTCCACTTT

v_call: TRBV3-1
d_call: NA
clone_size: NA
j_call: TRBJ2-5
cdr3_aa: CASSQTWDQETQYF
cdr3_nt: TGTGCCAGCAGCCAAACATGGGACCAAGAGACCCAGTACTTC

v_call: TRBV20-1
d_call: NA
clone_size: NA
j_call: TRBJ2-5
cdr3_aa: CSASTGVQETQYF
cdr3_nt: TGCAGTGCTAGCACAGGAGTCCAAGAGACCCAGTACTTC

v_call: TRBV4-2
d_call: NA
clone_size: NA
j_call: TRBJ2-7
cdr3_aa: CASSQEAGPYEQYF
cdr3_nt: TGTGCCAGCAGCCAAGAAGCGGGTCCGTACGAGCAGTACTTC

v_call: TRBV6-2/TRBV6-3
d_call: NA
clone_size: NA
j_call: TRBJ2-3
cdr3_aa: CASSSRGTLSSHTQYF
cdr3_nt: TGTGCCAGCAGTTCACGCGGGACTCTTTCATCGCATACGCAGTATTTT

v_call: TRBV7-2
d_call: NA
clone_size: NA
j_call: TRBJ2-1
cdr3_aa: CASKGLPTSYNEQFF
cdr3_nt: TGTGCCAGCAAAGGTTTACCCACCTCTTACAATGAGCAGTTCTTC

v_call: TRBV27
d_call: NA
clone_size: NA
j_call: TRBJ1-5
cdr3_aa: CASSLRAISNQPQHF
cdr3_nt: TGTGCCAGCAGTTTGAGGGCCATTAGCAATCAGCCCCAGCATTTT

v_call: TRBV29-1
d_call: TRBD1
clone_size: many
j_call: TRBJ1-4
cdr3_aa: CSVGRTGGGEKLFF
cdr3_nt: TGCAGCGTTGGCCGGACAGGGGGAGGTGAAAAACTGTTTTTT

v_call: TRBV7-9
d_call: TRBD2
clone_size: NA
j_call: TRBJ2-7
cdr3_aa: CASSRTTVLGGANEQYF
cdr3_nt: TGTGCCAGCAGCCGAACCACTGTCCTCGGGGGGGCGAACGAGCAGTACTTC

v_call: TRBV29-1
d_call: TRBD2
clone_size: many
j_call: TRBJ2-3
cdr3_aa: CSVGLREAPDTQYF
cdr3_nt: TGCAGCGTTGGATTGCGGGAGGCGCCGGATACGCAGTATTTT

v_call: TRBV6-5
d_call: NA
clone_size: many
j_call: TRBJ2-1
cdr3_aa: CASSYSSVRGSYNEQFF
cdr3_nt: TGTGCCAGCAGTTACTCGAGCGTGAGGGGCTCCTACAATGAGCAGTTCTTC

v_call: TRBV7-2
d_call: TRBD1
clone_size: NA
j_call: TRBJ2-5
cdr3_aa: CASSSLTGVETQYF
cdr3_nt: TGTGCCAGCAGCTCCCTAACAGGGGTGGAGACCCAGTACTTC

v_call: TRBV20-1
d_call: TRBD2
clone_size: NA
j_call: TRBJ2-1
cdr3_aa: CSARGSSGANEQFF
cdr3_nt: TGCAGTGCTAGGGGTTCTAGCGGGGCAAATGAGCAGTTCTTC

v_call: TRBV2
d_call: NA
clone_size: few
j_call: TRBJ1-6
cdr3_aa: CASSADLPHNSPLHF
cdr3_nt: TGTGCCAGCAGCGCAGACCTTCCCCATAATTCACCCCTCCACTTT

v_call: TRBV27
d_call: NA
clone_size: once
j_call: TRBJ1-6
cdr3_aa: CASRLVLNSPLHF
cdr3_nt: TGTGCCAGCAGGTTGGTGCTTAATTCACCCCTCCACTTT

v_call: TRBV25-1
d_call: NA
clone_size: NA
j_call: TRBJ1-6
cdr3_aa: CASRQTGSYPPLHF
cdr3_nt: TGTGCCAGCCGACAAACAGGGTCCTATCCACCCCTCCACTTT

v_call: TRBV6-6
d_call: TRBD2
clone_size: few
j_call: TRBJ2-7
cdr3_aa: CASSYSFSGAIYEQYF
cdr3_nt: TGTGCCAGCAGTTACTCGTTTAGCGGGGCTATCTACGAGCAGTACTTC

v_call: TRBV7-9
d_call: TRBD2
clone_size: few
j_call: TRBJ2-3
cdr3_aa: CASSLGAGGTSPDTQYF
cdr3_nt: TGTGCCAGCAGCTTAGGCGCGGGGGGCACTAGCCCAGATACGCAGTATTTT

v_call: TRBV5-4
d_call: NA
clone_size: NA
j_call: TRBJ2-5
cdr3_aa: CASSQPHPDRRQETQYF
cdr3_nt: TGTGCCAGCAGCCAGCCCCATCCAGACAGGCGCCAAGAGACCCAGTACTTC

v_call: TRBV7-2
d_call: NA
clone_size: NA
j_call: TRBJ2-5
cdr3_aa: CASSFLGGIDYNEQYF
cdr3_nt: TGTGCCAGTAGCTTCCTCGGGGGAATCGACTACAATGAGCAGTACTTC

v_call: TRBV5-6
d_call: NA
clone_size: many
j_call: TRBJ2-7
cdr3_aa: CASSLDSLSGYEQYF
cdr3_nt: TGTGCCAGCAGCTTGGACAGTCTAAGCGGCTACGAGCAGTACTTC

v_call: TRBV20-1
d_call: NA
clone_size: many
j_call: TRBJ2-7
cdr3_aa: CSAMGGRSYEQYF
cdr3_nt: TGCAGTGCTATGGGGGGGCGGTCCTACGAGCAGTACTTC

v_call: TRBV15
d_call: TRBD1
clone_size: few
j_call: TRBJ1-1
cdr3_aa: CATSRSGTGDTEAFF
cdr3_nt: TGTGCCACCAGCAGGTCCGGGACAGGGGACACTGAAGCTTTCTTT

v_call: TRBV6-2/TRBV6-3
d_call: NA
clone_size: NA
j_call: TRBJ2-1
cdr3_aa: CASSLRRANEQFF
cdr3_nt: TGTGCCAGCTCCTTAAGGCGGGCGAATGAGCAGTTCTTC

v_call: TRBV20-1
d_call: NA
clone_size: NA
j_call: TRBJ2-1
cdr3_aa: CSARWGTGLGEQFF
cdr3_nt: TGCAGTGCTAGATGGGGTACAGGGCTGGGTGAGCAGTTCTTC

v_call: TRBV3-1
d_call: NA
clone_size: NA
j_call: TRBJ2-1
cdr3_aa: CASGQSGQNNEQFF
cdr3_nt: TGTGCCAGCGGCCAGTCGGGTCAAAACAATGAGCAGTTCTTC

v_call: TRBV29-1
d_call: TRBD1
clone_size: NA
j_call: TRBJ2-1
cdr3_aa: CSVYLGTGLLQETQFF
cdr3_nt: TGCAGCGTCTATCTAGGGACAGGACTCCTCCAAGAGACCCAGTTCTTC

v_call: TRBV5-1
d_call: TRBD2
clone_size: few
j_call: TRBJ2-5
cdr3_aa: CASSFKGLAGEETQYF
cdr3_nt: TGCGCCAGCAGCTTCAAGGGACTAGCGGGAGAAGAGACCCAGTACTTC

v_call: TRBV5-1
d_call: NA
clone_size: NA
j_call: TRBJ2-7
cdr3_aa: CASSLTGLNSYNEQYF
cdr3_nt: TGCGCCAGCAGCTTGACGGGACTTAATTCCTACAATGAGCAGTACTTC

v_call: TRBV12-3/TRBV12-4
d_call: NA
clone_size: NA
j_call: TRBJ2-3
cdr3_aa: CASTPTADTQYF
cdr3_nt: TGTGCCAGCACCCCGACCGCAGATACGCAGTATTTT

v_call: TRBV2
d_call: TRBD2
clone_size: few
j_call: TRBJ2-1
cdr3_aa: CASRDSGSSYNEQFF
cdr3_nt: TGTGCCAGCAGGGATAGCGGGAGCTCCTACAATGAGCAGTTCTTC

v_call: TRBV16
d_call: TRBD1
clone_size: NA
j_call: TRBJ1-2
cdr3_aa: CASSQGWDRVVYGYTF
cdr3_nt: TGTGCCAGCAGCCAAGGGTGGGACAGGGTCGTCTATGGCTACACCTTC

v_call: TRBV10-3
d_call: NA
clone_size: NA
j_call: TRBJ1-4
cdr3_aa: CAISGGPAKEKLFF
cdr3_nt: TGTGCCATCAGTGGCGGCCCTGCCAAGGAAAAACTGTTTTTT

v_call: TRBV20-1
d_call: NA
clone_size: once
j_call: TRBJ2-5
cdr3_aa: CSARAAGTSSGQYF
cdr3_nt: TGCAGTGCTCGGGCCGCCGGGACATCCTCTGGGCAGTACTTC

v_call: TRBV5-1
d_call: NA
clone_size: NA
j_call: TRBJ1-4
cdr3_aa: CASSKDRPDEKLFF
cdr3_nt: TGCGCCAGCAGCAAAGACAGACCGGATGAAAAACTGTTTTTT

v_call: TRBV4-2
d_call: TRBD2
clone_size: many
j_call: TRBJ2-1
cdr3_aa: CASSHLLADYNEQFF
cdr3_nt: TGTGCCAGCAGCCACTTGCTAGCGGACTACAATGAGCAGTTCTTC

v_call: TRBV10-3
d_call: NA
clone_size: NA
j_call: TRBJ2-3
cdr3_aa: CAFGTTDTQYF
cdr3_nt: TGTGCCTTCGGGACCACAGATACGCAGTATTTT

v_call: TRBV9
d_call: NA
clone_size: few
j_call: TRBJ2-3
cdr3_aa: CASSEKQGAFVADTQYF
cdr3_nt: TGTGCCAGCAGCGAAAAACAGGGCGCCTTTGTCGCAGATACGCAGTATTTT

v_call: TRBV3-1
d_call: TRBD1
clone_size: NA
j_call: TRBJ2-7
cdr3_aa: CASSQGQGSQYF
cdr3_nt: TGTGCCAGCAGCCAAGGACAGGGGTCGCAGTACTTC

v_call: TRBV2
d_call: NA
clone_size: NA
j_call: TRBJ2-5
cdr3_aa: CASSLHWKQYF
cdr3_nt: TGTGCCAGCAGCCTACACTGGAAGCAGTACTTC